The T cell receptor (beta chain) described here comes from a study of identical twins. Study outcomes and limitations: Partial confounding of zero-insertion analyses by invariant MAIT and iNKT cells was possible. Memory repertoires showed no such pattern, whereas abundant cord blood beta clonotypes carried fewer insertions. The same donors were not followed; conclusions instead depended on cross-sectional statistical analysis.

A universal primer site was incorporated via template switching, and the cDNA contained unique molecular identifiers. One entry per CDR3 protein, called by TCRdb with MiXCR from the 5' RACE reads. This table holds 1.5 million to 2 million distinct CDR3 sequences, less than 40% found once. The CDR3 extends over 18 amino acids. The junction had 11 bases not matched to a gene; V was cut back by 0 bases and J by 7 bases. Germline CDR1 and CDR2: LGHNA and YNFKEQ. With regard to this clonotype: Its antigen is currently unknown.

This clonotype was obtained from a newborn girl in good health. The sample was cord blood. The chain joins TRBV4-2 to TRBJ1-6; 8 bases match TRBD1. The CDR3 nucleotides read TGTGCCAGCAGCCAAGATAAGGGGGGCAGGGGGCAAAATTCACCCCTCCACTTT. Protein product: CASSQDKGGRGQNSPLHF.